This entry describes one TCR beta chain. This sample is part of a study of blood T cells in healthy people across ages. Primers used in a second PCR of roughly 7 to 11 cycles were a sample-barcoded 5' primer and a J-beta primer mix. All cDNA molecules were each tagged by a template-switch adaptor with 12 random nucleotides. From the 5' RACE reads, TCRdb called clonotypes with MiXCR, one entry per CDR3 protein. The data show about 770,000 distinct CDR3 sequences, approximately 44% seen once. V dropped 5 bases and J dropped 1 base, with 8 bases sitting between them. The CDR3 consists of 13 residues. CDR1 SGHTA and CDR2 FQGNSA come from the germline V gene. The sample providers were healthy Caucasian people from Russia, aged about 6 to 100. Every donor gave 9.5 to 10 milliliters of peripheral blood. Isolated per sample were at least 6 million PBMCs.

This receptor was obtained from a man aged 55 to 70 in good health. The V and J genes are TRBV7-2 and TRBJ2-5; D gene uncertain. The sample was blood. CDR3 bases: TGTGCCAGCAGCCGACTCAGCCAAGAGACCCAGTACTTC. As protein: CASSRLSQETQYF.